The clone carrying this T cell receptor (beta chain) came up a few times. Its matching antigen is unknown. The data derive from a study of T cells after yellow fever vaccination. Germline CDR1 is LGHNA and CDR2 is YSLEER. V was clipped by 1 base and J by 10 bases; unmatched bases: 3. The CDR3 covers 14 residues. Study-wide results and limits: When the response was secondary, it was weaker but reached its peak faster, day 5 versus 15. Overall, a small share of clonotypes was seen in both CD4 and CD8 compartments. Post-booster repertoires contained most primary-vaccination clones again (roughly 97% CD4, 88% CD8).

TCRdb fed the 5' RACE reads into MiXCR, producing one record per CDR3 protein. The data contain almost 600,000 distinct CDR3 sequences, approximately 15% of them seen just once; the ten biggest clones take up around 15%. This sample comprised PBMCs, obtained on the day of the yellow fever booster vaccination. The sequence was obtained from a young man who received the YFV17D yellow fever vaccine. This rearrangement joins TRBV4-3 to TRBJ2-1, with TRBD2 identical over 11 bases. The CDR3 DNA reads as TGCGCCAGCAGCCAAGTGGGACTAGCGGCCGAGCAGTTCTTC. Translated: CASSQVGLAAEQFF.